These T cell receptor beta chains were read from a single sample in a study of T cell repertoires in cytomegalovirus infection. TCRdb analysed the reads with MiXCR anew, one entry per CDR3 protein. The data show some 680,000 distinct CDR3 sequences, 35% to 40% seen once. The sequencing sample was made of PBMCs. These receptors were obtained from a human donor in good health (CMV status not recorded). Some clones in this sample may be carry-over from other donors' samples. Both conserved end residues are part of each CDR3. D genes are given only for firm matches. Rows give clone size only sometimes, using once, few, many, or a class for an expanded clone.

>TRBV12-3/TRBV12-4|NA|few|TRBJ2-1
CASIDMGARSLYNEQFF
TGTGCCAGCATCGACATGGGAGCCAGATCCCTCTACAATGAGCAGTTCTTC
>TRBV6-1|NA|NA|TRBJ2-3
CASSLLRALKDTQYF
TGTGCCAGCAGTCTTTTGAGGGCGCTGAAGGATACGCAGTATTTT
>TRBV10-3|NA|few|TRBJ1-2
CAIAGANYGYTF
TGTGCCATCGCTGGGGCTAACTATGGCTACACCTTC
>TRBV6-1|TRBD1|many|TRBJ1-4
CASSPGTGGEKLFF
TGTGCCAGCAGCCCCGGGACAGGGGGTGAAAAACTGTTTTTT
>TRBV5-6|NA|NA|TRBJ1-2
CASSATALGGYTF
TGTGCCAGCAGCGCGACCGCGCTCGGGGGCTACACCTTC
>TRBV10-3|TRBD1|NA|TRBJ1-4
CAISEGKTGRNEKLFF
TGTGCCATCAGTGAGGGGAAGACAGGGAGAAATGAAAAACTGTTTTTT
>TRBV19|NA|NA|TRBJ2-2
CASSTTMVRFSGELFF
TGTGCCAGTAGTACGACCATGGTGAGGTTTTCCGGGGAGCTGTTTTTT
>TRBV6-2/TRBV6-3|NA|NA|TRBJ1-5
CASKGNNQPQHF
TGTGCCAGCAAAGGCAACAATCAGCCCCAGCATTTT
>TRBV7-6|NA|many|TRBJ2-7
CASSLEGAGTYEQYF
TGTGCCAGCAGCTTAGAAGGGGCAGGGACGTACGAGCAGTACTTC
>TRBV6-6|NA|NA|TRBJ2-1
CASRYEGFAYNEQFF
TGTGCCAGCAGATACGAAGGGTTTGCTTACAATGAGCAGTTCTTC
>TRBV7-8|TRBD2|NA|TRBJ2-3
CASSSEAGVPTETQYF
TGTGCCAGCAGCTCCGAAGCGGGAGTGCCGACAGAGACGCAGTATTTT
>TRBV5-6|NA|NA|TRBJ2-1
CASSSWGSSYNEQFF
TGTGCCAGCAGCTCATGGGGGAGCTCCTACAATGAGCAGTTCTTC
>TRBV7-8|NA|NA|TRBJ1-3
CASSLAGDGTSGNTIYF
TGTGCCAGCAGCTTAGCAGGGGATGGAACCTCTGGAAACACCATATATTTT
>TRBV7-2|NA|many|TRBJ1-1
CASNGHGSTEAFF
TGTGCCAGCAACGGACACGGATCCACTGAAGCTTTCTTT
>TRBV12-3/TRBV12-4|TRBD1|few|TRBJ2-3
CASSPYRGSSTDTQYF
TGTGCCAGCAGTCCCTACAGGGGGAGTAGCACAGATACGCAGTATTTT
>TRBV7-9|NA|few|TRBJ2-2
CASSLASTGELFF
TGTGCCAGCAGCTTAGCCTCCACCGGGGAGCTGTTTTTT
>TRBV7-2|NA|once|TRBJ2-1
CASSLGPGAEKFF
TGTGCCAGCAGCTTAGGGCCGGGAGCTGAGAAGTTCTTC
>TRBV7-3|NA|NA|TRBJ1-6
CASSWTDGNSPLHF
TGTGCCAGCAGCTGGACAGATGGGAATTCACCCCTCCACTTT
>TRBV28|NA|NA|TRBJ2-3
CASSSPGTLSTDTQYF
TGTGCCAGCAGTTCGCCCGGGACACTAAGCACAGATACGCAGTATTTT
>TRBV28|TRBD2|NA|TRBJ2-7
CASSLLGGGASEQYF
TGTGCCAGCAGTTTACTTGGCGGGGGGGCGAGCGAGCAGTACTTC
>TRBV19|NA|NA|TRBJ1-1
CASSIVAGNPNTEAFF
TGTGCCAGTAGTATAGTGGCCGGCAACCCGAACACTGAAGCTTTCTTT
>TRBV11-2|NA|few|TRBJ2-6
CASSPHSGSYIGASGANVLTF
TGTGCCAGCAGCCCACATTCCGGGTCTTATATAGGGGCTTCTGGGGCCAACGTCCTGACTTTC
>TRBV7-2|NA|many|TRBJ1-6
CASSLAQGSGSPLHF
TGTGCCAGCAGCTTAGCTCAGGGGTCGGGTTCACCCCTCCACTTT
>TRBV7-6|TRBD1|many|TRBJ2-1
CASTADRVPYNEQFF
TGTGCCAGCACCGCGGACAGGGTTCCCTACAATGAGCAGTTCTTC
>TRBV7-6|TRBD1|few|TRBJ1-4
CASSRTGQGGNEKLFF
TGTGCCAGCAGCCGGACCGGACAGGGTGGTAATGAAAAACTGTTTTTT
>TRBV6-1|TRBD1|NA|TRBJ2-4
CASSATGGITKNIQYF
TGTGCCAGCAGTGCCACAGGGGGCATCACCAAAAACATTCAGTACTTC
>TRBV5-1|NA|NA|TRBJ2-5
CASSFLGSYQETQYF
TGCGCCAGCAGCTTTTTGGGTTCTTACCAAGAGACCCAGTACTTC
>TRBV6-1|TRBD2|few|TRBJ2-3
CASSEAGLAVQDTQYF
TGTGCCAGCAGTGAGGCGGGACTAGCGGTGCAAGATACGCAGTATTTT
>TRBV5-4|TRBD2|NA|TRBJ2-3
CASSLAGGNRADTQYF
TGTGCCAGCAGCTTGGCGGGGGGGAACAGGGCAGATACGCAGTATTTT
>TRBV27|NA|NA|TRBJ1-2
CASNGAGYTF
TGTGCCAGCAATGGGGCGGGCTACACCTTC
>TRBV6-2/TRBV6-3|NA|many|TRBJ2-1
CASSYRRKNNEQFF
TGTGCCAGCAGTTACCGGAGGAAAAACAATGAGCAGTTCTTC
>TRBV28|NA|NA|TRBJ2-7
CASSLLVAAPSYEQYF
TGTGCCAGCAGTTTATTGGTAGCGGCCCCCTCCTACGAGCAGTACTTC
>TRBV7-3|NA|NA|TRBJ2-6
CASSLRNAGANVLTF
TGTGCCAGCAGCTTACGAAACGCGGGGGCCAACGTCCTGACTTTC
>TRBV24-1|NA|NA|TRBJ2-1
CATSELKFGEQFF
TGTGCCACCAGTGAACTGAAATTCGGTGAGCAGTTCTTC
>TRBV7-2|NA|many|TRBJ1-5
CASSFLPTATNQPQHF
TGTGCCAGCAGCTTCCTACCGACAGCGACGAATCAGCCCCAGCATTTT
>TRBV28|NA|few|TRBJ1-6
CASTRIDSPLHF
TGTGCCAGCACTAGGATCGATTCACCCCTCCACTTT
>TRBV7-2|TRBD1|few|TRBJ1-2
CASSLAVDRGHYYGSTF
TGTGCCAGCAGCTTAGCGGTGGACAGGGGGCATTACTATGGCTCCACCTTC
>TRBV20-1|NA|many|TRBJ2-1
CSASRGYEQFF
TGCAGTGCCAGTAGAGGCTATGAGCAGTTCTTC
>TRBV7-2|TRBD1|few|TRBJ2-1
CASSIGLTGTGGHNEQFF
TGTGCCAGCAGCATAGGGCTTACCGGGACAGGGGGTCACAATGAGCAGTTCTTC
>TRBV27|NA|NA|TRBJ1-4
CASSLQGTGVGKLFF
TGTGCCAGCAGTTTACAAGGGACCGGAGTGGGAAAACTGTTTTTT
>TRBV20-1|NA|NA|TRBJ1-3
CSVANSGNTIYF
TGCAGTGTAGCAAACTCTGGAAACACCATATATTTT
>TRBV28|TRBD2|NA|TRBJ2-3
CASTERGTTDTQYF
TGTGCCAGCACGGAGCGGGGGACCACAGATACGCAGTATTTT
>TRBV6-1|NA|NA|TRBJ1-5
CASSEALRNQPQHF
TGTGCCAGCAGTGAAGCGCTTCGCAATCAGCCCCAGCATTTT
>TRBV12-3/TRBV12-4|NA|NA|TRBJ2-3
CASSLPSARGDTQYF
TGTGCCAGCAGCCTCCCTAGCGCCAGAGGAGATACGCAGTATTTT
>TRBV6-6|NA|few|TRBJ2-7
CASSYSAFEQYF
TGTGCCAGCAGTTACTCCGCTTTCGAGCAGTACTTC
>TRBV7-2|NA|few|TRBJ2-2
CASSLVSGALGELFF
TGTGCCAGCAGCTTAGTGTCGGGGGCGCTTGGGGAGCTGTTTTTT
>TRBV6-1|TRBD1|NA|TRBJ1-4
CASSSDRVKLFF
TGTGCCAGCAGCTCCGACAGGGTAAAACTGTTTTTT
>TRBV4-1|NA|NA|TRBJ1-5
CASSHHVGGVYQPQHF
TGCGCCAGCAGCCACCATGTGGGTGGCGTCTATCAGCCCCAGCATTTT
>TRBV7-7|NA|once|TRBJ1-1
CASSQEEGTEAFF
TGTGCTAGCAGCCAGGAGGAAGGGACTGAAGCTTTCTTT
>TRBV28|TRBD1|NA|TRBJ1-1
CASSGPGQGSWTEAFF
TGTGCCAGCAGTGGCCCGGGACAGGGAAGTTGGACTGAAGCTTTCTTT
>TRBV6-1|NA|few|TRBJ2-7
CAARRRSGEQYF
TGTGCCGCCCGGCGACGGTCCGGCGAGCAGTACTTC
>TRBV28|TRBD1|once|TRBJ1-5
CADRTGRNQPQHF
TGTGCGGATAGGACAGGGCGCAATCAGCCCCAGCATTTT